The 29 T cell receptor beta chains given below trace back to one sample, sequenced in a study of blood T cell repertoires in COVID-19 (TCRdb year 2020). Receptor amplification or capture employed the immunoSEQ multiplex PCR assay. TCRdb obtained this table from immuneACCESS and retained in-frame rearrangements with V and J assigned. These tables miss some clones; where compared with another copy, unresolved V genes account for less than half of the shortfall, and the remainder is unexplained. The table for this sample lists 110,000 to 150,000 clones; more than 75% of them were counted only once. The ten largest clones take up around 4% of the sample. What was sequenced was peripheral blood. All receptors come from a man aged 60-69 years with acute or convalescent COVID-19.

The chain carries TRBV7-9 and TRBJ1-6; D remains ambiguous. The CDR3 extends over 14 amino acids. With 3 bases removed from V and 5 bases from J, the gap between germline ends came to 8 bases. Germline V gene lookup returns CDR1 SEHNR and CDR2 FQNEAQ (reference sequence). For the CDR3, the DNA is TGTGCCAGCAGCTTTCAGGCAGATAATTCACCCCTCCACTTT. Protein product: CASSFQADNSPLHF.

This chain joins TRBV5-1 and TRBJ2-7; 10 bases match TRBD2. The V and J ends lost 0 bases and 2 bases, in that order; junction bases with no gene match: 2. Germline V gene data show CDR1 as SGHRS and CDR2 as YFSETQ. This CDR3 has 15 residues. This chain's CDR3 is CASSLGSGRAYEQYF. The CDR3 DNA sequence: TGCGCCAGCAGCTTGGGAAGCGGGAGGGCCTACGAGCAGTACTTC.

In its sample, this clone was seen many times. The chain employs TRBV7-3 and TRBJ2-5; TRBD2 is a possible D gene (6 bases). The CDR3 runs to 13 residues. Germline assignment: CDR1 SGHTA and CDR2 FQGTGA. Trimming pared 5 bases from V and 3 bases from J, leaving 10 bases between. The chain's CDR3 is CASSRTTKETQYF. CDR3 sequence (DNA): TGTGCCAGCAGCCGGACTACCAAAGAGACCCAGTACTTC.

CDR3 loop: CASSREENTEAFF. CDR3 DNA: TGTGCCAGCAGCCGGGAAGAGAACACTGAAGCTTTCTTT. The chain is built from TRBV6-4 and TRBJ1-1, with D unclear. V shed 6 bases and J shed 1 base, with 9 bases lying between them. This CDR3 is built from 13 residues. Per germline, CDR1 MRHNA and CDR2 SNTAGT.

The rearrangement links TRBV15 to TRBJ1-1, with D possibly TRBD1 on 6 matching bases. CDR3 length equals 15 residues. Trimming stripped 3 bases from V and 5 bases from J, with 16 bases between. Per germline, CDR1 LNHNV and CDR2 YYDKDF (reference sequence). CDR3 region: CATSREGTLGTEAFF. The CDR3 DNA follows: TGTGCCACCAGCAGGGAAGGGACATTGGGGACTGAAGCTTTCTTT.

This chain joins TRBV25-1 and TRBJ1-4; D call uncertain. CDR1 is MGHDK and CDR2 is SYGVNS in the germline V gene. Deletions cut 6 bases from V and 6 bases from J, with 11 bases between. The CDR3 runs to 13 residues. The CDR3 DNA reads as TGTGCCAGCAGAGACACCGATTATGAAAAACTGTTTTTT. It encodes CASRDTDYEKLFF.

This chain joins TRBV27 and TRBJ2-6; 9 bases fit TRBD2. Germline assignment: CDR1 MNHEY and CDR2 SMNVEV (reference sequence). Trimming took 9 bases from V and 0 from J; bases not matched to a gene: 18. The CDR3 length is 20 residues. CDR3 amino acids: CASNFILAGPYPSGANVLTF. CDR3 coding DNA: TGTGCCAGTAATTTTATCCTAGCGGGACCATACCCCTCTGGGGCCAACGTCCTGACTTTC.

The V and J genes are TRBV5-6 and TRBJ2-5; 9 bases are a match to TRBD2. There are 14 residues in the CDR3. The V and J ends lost 4 bases and 5 bases, in that order; junction bases with no gene match: 6. Germline CDR1 reads SGHDT; CDR2 reads YYEEEE. This chain's CDR3 is CASSQTSGSETQYF. Here the CDR3 DNA reads TGTGCCAGCAGCCAGACTAGCGGATCGGAGACCCAGTACTTC.

This chain uses TRBV28 with TRBJ2-1; 14 bases map to TRBD2. The germline V gene encodes CDR1 MDHEN and CDR2 SYDVKM. The length of the CDR3 is 13 residues. The junction had 1 base not matched to a gene; V was cut back by 8 bases and J by 7 bases. The chain's CDR3 is CASGTSGRNEQFF. CDR3 coding DNA: TGTGCCAGCGGGACTAGCGGGAGAAATGAGCAGTTCTTC. Full variable domain (missing parts from reference TRBV28 and TRBJ2-1): DVKVTQSSRYLVKRTGEKVFLECVQDMDHENMFWYRQDPGLGLRLIYFSYDVKMKEKGDIPEGYSVSREKKERFSLILESASTNQTSMYLCASGTSGRNEQFFGPGTRLTVL.

This clone qualifies as medium-sized. The chain joins TRBV4-1 to TRBJ1-2; D gene uncertain. There are 14 residues in the CDR3. Trimming stripped 0 bases from V and 7 bases from J, with 12 bases between. The germline V gene encodes CDR1 MGHRA and CDR2 YSYEKL. CDR3 nucleotides: TGCGCCAGCAGCCAAGAGACCGGGTGGAGTGGCTACACCTTC. It encodes CASSQETGWSGYTF.

The chain joins TRBV27 to TRBJ1-1; possibly TRBD1 for D (6 bases). Germline CDR1 MNHEY, CDR2 SMNVEV (reference sequence). The CDR3 has 17 amino acids. The V and J ends lost 4 bases and 4 bases respectively, with 22 bases between them. The CDR3 DNA reads TGTGCCAGCAGTTCGGTAGGCAGATTGAGGGGGGGCACTGAAGCTTTCTTT. It specifies CASSSVGRLRGGTEAFF.

This clone was seen repeatedly, ten times or more. The gene calls are TRBV10-2 and TRBJ1-2, with D possibly TRBD1 on 5 matching bases. In germline, CDR1 is WSHSY, CDR2 SAAADI. The CDR3 spans 13 residues. V was trimmed by 8 bases and J by 8 bases, leaving 18 bases between them. CDR3 residues: CASHEQDGGGYTF. As DNA, the CDR3 is TGCGCCAGCCACGAACAGGACGGCGGCGGCTACACCTTC.

This clone was detected once. This chain joins TRBV5-6 and TRBJ2-3; 9 nucleotides line up with TRBD2. This CDR3 has 16 residues. Germline V gene data show CDR1 as SGHDT and CDR2 as YYEEEE. After removal of 3 bases from V and 3 bases from J, the junction contained 8 bases not matched to a gene. The CDR3 loop reads CASSYSASGITDTQYF. CDR3 DNA sequence: TGTGCCAGCAGCTATTCCGCTAGCGGGATAACAGATACGCAGTATTTT.

The chain uses TRBV28 and TRBJ2-3; TRBD1 matches at 7 bases. The germline CDR1 and CDR2 sequences are MDHEN and SYDVKM. This CDR3 comprises 14 residues. Losses at the gene ends were 3 bases for V and 1 base for J; bases not matched to a gene: 1. Here the CDR3 reads CASSFTGGTDTQYF. CDR3 nucleotide sequence: TGTGCCAGCAGTTTTACAGGGGGCACAGATACGCAGTATTTT. Using reference TRBV28 and TRBJ2-3 for the parts outside the CDR3, the full variable domain is DVKVTQSSRYLVKRTGEKVFLECVQDMDHENMFWYRQDPGLGLRLIYFSYDVKMKEKGDIPEGYSVSREKKERFSLILESASTNQTSMYLCASSFTGGTDTQYFGPGTRLTVL.

With regard to this clone: The sample contains more than one DNA sequence encoding this CDR3. The chain joins TRBV30 to TRBJ2-3, with D possibly matching TRBD1 (6 bases). The V end was cut by 0 bases, the J end by 0 bases, with 7 bases between. CDR1 is GTSNPN and CDR2 is SVGIG in the germline V gene (reference sequence). There are 14 residues in the CDR3. In DNA, the CDR3 is TGTGCCTGGAGTGTTGGGGGCAGCACAGATACGCAGTATTTT. It is translated as CAWSVGGSTDTQYF.

This chain connects TRBV4-2 to TRBJ2-3; the match to TRBD2 covers 11 bases. The CDR3 runs 16 residues. CDR1 and CDR2 from the germline V gene are LGHNA and YNFKEQ. With 3 bases clipped from V and 3 bases from J, the junction kept 5 bases outside the gene matches. Here the CDR3 reads CASSQPGTSGTDTQYF. CDR3 sequence (DNA): TGTGCCAGCAGCCAGCCCGGGACTAGCGGAACAGATACGCAGTATTTT.

This sequence joins TRBV21-1 and TRBJ2-7; TRBD1, the D gene given by the table, was not confirmed from the DNA. TRBV21-1 is an annotated pseudogene. CDR3 length equals 16 residues. The CDR3 sequence is CASSRFLGTGVNEQYF. The CDR3 DNA is TGTGCCAGCAGCAGATTTTTAGGGACAGGGGTAAACGAGCAGTACTTC.

The rearrangement links TRBV19 to TRBJ1-6; D is perhaps TRBD1 (5 bases). The CDR3 is 15 residues long. Trimming cost V 8 bases and J 6 bases, with 17 bases left between them. Germline CDR1 and CDR2: LNHDA and SQIVND (reference sequence). CDR3 amino acids: CASAEGAGRNSPLHF. In DNA form, the CDR3 reads TGTGCCAGTGCAGAAGGGGCAGGGCGTAATTCACCCCTCCACTTT.

This clone turned up a few times. V usage is TRBV19 and J usage is TRBJ2-1; 8 positions agree with TRBD1. Germline CDR1 LNHDA, CDR2 SQIVND (reference sequence). J gave up 4 bases and V 0 bases, and 5 bases lay outside the gene matches. This CDR3 contains 16 residues. CDR3 DNA sequence: TGTGCCAGTAGTATAGATACAGGGGGAACTTACAATGAGCAGTTCTTC. This translates into CASSIDTGGTYNEQFF.

This chain joins TRBV7-2 and TRBJ2-5, with TRBD2 as a possible D gene (5 bases). The germline CDR1 and CDR2 sequences are SGHTA and FQGNSA. The CDR3 is 15 residues long. V was cut by 5 bases and J by 5 bases, with 18 bases left in between. The CDR3 region has the DNA TGTGCCAGCAGCCCCGTGAGGGCTAGTCGGGAGACCCAGTACTTC. This translates into CASSPVRASRETQYF.

About this clone: The same CDR3 can be traced to other DNA sequences in this sample. The V call is TRBV4-1, the J call TRBJ2-1; 7 nucleotides align to TRBD2. The ends lost 1 base at V and 4 bases at J; junction bases unmatched: 4. This CDR3 spans 15 amino acids. Per germline, CDR1 MGHRA and CDR2 YSYEKL. The CDR3 loop is CASSQVAGEYNEQFF. In DNA form, the CDR3 reads TGCGCCAGCAGCCAAGTGGCGGGAGAATACAATGAGCAGTTCTTC.

CDR3 bases: TGTGCCAGCAGGGTAAGCGGCAGCTATGGCTACACCTTC. This codes for CASRVSGSYGYTF. The gene calls are TRBV2 and TRBJ1-2; D not resolved. Trimming removed 6 bases from V and 4 bases from J, with 12 bases in between. There are 13 residues in the CDR3. Germline assignment: CDR1 SNHLY and CDR2 FYNNEI.

V gene TRBV30 combines with J gene TRBJ2-7; 9 nucleotides align to TRBD1. Germline CDR1 GTSNPN, CDR2 SVGIG (reference sequence). V lost 1 base to trimming and J lost 2 bases; unmatched junction nucleotides: 3. This CDR3 spans 14 amino acids. The CDR3 DNA reads TGTGCCTGGAGTGACAGGGGGCTCGCCTACGAGCAGTACTTC. It codes for CAWSDRGLAYEQYF.

This chain uses TRBV10-2 with TRBJ2-1; 7 bases map to TRBD2. Germline assignment: CDR1 WSHSY and CDR2 SAAADI. Germline trimming cut 5 bases from V and 7 bases from J; bases unmatched to any gene: 11. The CDR3 totals 15 residues. This CDR3 reads CASSFPLGGSNEQFF. The CDR3 nucleotides read TGCGCCAGCAGTTTCCCACTTGGCGGGAGTAATGAGCAGTTCTTC.

V gene TRBV7-9 combines with J gene TRBJ2-5, with a possible D match to TRBD2 (6 bases). CDR1 SEHNR and CDR2 FQNEAQ come from the germline V gene (reference sequence). Deletions cut 5 bases from V and 7 bases from J, with 26 bases between. This CDR3 region has 17 residues. CDR3 sequence reads: CASSGAEAGYFMGTQYF. The CDR3 DNA sequence: TGTGCCAGCAGCGGAGCTGAGGCGGGATACTTTATGGGGACCCAGTACTTC.

The chain is built from TRBV5-1 and TRBJ2-2; 8 positions agree with TRBD1. The CDR3 extends over 14 amino acids. CDR1 is SGHRS and CDR2 is YFSETQ in the germline V gene. The J segment lost 3 bases and the V segment lost 4 bases, leaving 2 bases of the junction unmatched. The CDR3 spells CASSPGQDTGELFF. For the CDR3, the DNA is TGCGCCAGCAGCCCGGGACAGGACACCGGGGAGCTGTTTTTT.

Only one count was recorded for this clone. This CDR3 is also generated by other DNA sequences in the sample. The genes are TRBV19 and TRBJ1-1, with D possibly being TRBD1 (6 bases). Germline CDR1 and CDR2: LNHDA and SQIVND (reference sequence). V shed 4 bases and J shed 11 bases, with 14 bases lying between them. CDR3 size: 12 residues. As DNA, the CDR3 is TGTGCCAGTAGTACCCAGGGGAGGGTGGCTTTCTTT. It yields the protein CASSTQGRVAFF. Full variable domain (rest looked up from reference TRBV19 and TRBJ1-1): DGGITQSPKYLFRKEGQNVTLSCEQNLNHDAMYWYRQDPGQGLRLIYYSQIVNDFQKGDIAEGYSVSREKKESFPLTVTSAQKNPTAFYLCASSTQGRVAFFGQGTRLTVV.

The rearrangement links TRBV10-3 to TRBJ2-5, with D tentatively TRBD1 (5 bases). The CDR3 runs 18 residues. Germline V gene data show CDR1 as ENHRY and CDR2 as SYGVKD. With 0 bases removed from V and 3 bases from J, the gap between germline ends came to 20 bases. The CDR3 DNA is TGTGCCATCAGTGAGTCGAATATATGGGTGGACACTGAAGAGACCCAGTACTTC. This encodes CAISESNIWVDTEETQYF.

The CDR3 region has the DNA TGCGCCAGCAGCTTCGGGGATGCCTACGAGCAGTACTTC. Protein product: CASSFGDAYEQYF. The V and J genes are TRBV5-1 and TRBJ2-7, with TRBD2 as a possible D gene (5 bases). In germline, CDR1 is SGHRS, CDR2 YFSETQ. With 2 bases removed from V and 2 bases from J, the gap between germline ends came to 8 bases. This CDR3 region has 13 residues.